This T cell receptor beta chain was sequenced for a study of CD4+ T cells in melanoma. This clone appeared a few times. The target antigen is unknown. Study-level findings and limits: Neoantigen-specific CD4+ T cells in melanoma reportedly had diverse differentiation states.

The method was immunoSEQ multiplex PCR; TCRdb's version includes in-frame clones alone and lacks a portion of them. The sample lists roughly 20,000 clones; around 80% were seen once. This clonotype was sampled from a human donor with melanoma. Sequencing used cells from a culture (not recorded whether cultured in vitro).

CDR3 coding DNA: TGTGCCAGCAGCTCTACAGGGACCAACTATGGCTACACCTTC. This translates into CASSSTGTNYGYTF. V gene TRBV7-9 combines with J gene TRBJ1-2; a possible D gene is TRBD1 (6 bases). The CDR3 totals 14 residues. Germline assignment: CDR1 SEHNR and CDR2 FQNEAQ (reference sequence). V was clipped by 4 bases and J by 2 bases, with 11 bases between them.